This T cell receptor beta chain was found in a study of CD8+CD57+ T cells in acquired aplastic anemia. Study-level points and caveats: Shared by patients and controls, just under 30 CD8+ CDR3s were abundant in patients. In CD8+ cells, Simpson's diversity showed no significant difference between patients and controls.

In the case of this clonotype: Its antigen remains unidentified. One junction end does not reproduce the germline sequence, and a read error may be involved.

This CDR3 has 14 amino acids. Germline-derived CDR1 and CDR2 are SNHLY and FYNNEI. Genomic DNA served as template for TCR beta VDJ and CDR3 profiling. TCRdb passed the reads through MiXCR, listing each CDR3 protein once. The sample lists hundreds of thousands of distinct CDR3 sequences, 65% to 75% seen once, with 3.5% to 4.5% in the top ten. Sample: sorted CD4+, CD8+, or CD8+CD57+ T cells (not recorded which) from PBMCs. The TCR comes from a human donor in good health, serving as a control. The V gene is TRBV2, the J gene TRBJ1-5; no firm D call. In DNA form, the CDR3 reads TGTGCCAGCAGGTCCCACGGAGACACTGAGCCTTTGTTTTTT. Its protein product is CASRSHGDTEPLFF.